These 2 T cell receptor beta chains came from one sample sequenced in a study of T cell changes during pregnancy in multiple sclerosis. Method: immunoSEQ multiplex PCR; TCRdb's copy keeps in-frame clones and lacks some. The sample lists 61,000 or so clones; around 93% were seen once. Sequences were derived from CD4+ T cells from peripheral blood mononuclear cells, sampled before pregnancy. Source of these receptors: a female donor with multiple sclerosis, enrolled in a pregnancy study.

The V call is TRBV30, the J call TRBJ1-5, with no clear D. The CDR3 is 14 amino acids. V was pared by 4 bases and J by 3 bases, with 13 bases between. The germline gives CDR1 GTSNPN, CDR2 SVGIG (reference sequence). The CDR3 sequence: CAWTRPGPNQPQHF. In nucleotides, the CDR3 is TGTGCCTGGACACGGCCAGGTCCCAATCAGCCCCAGCATTTT.

This chain joins TRBV6-5 and TRBJ2-3; possibly TRBD1 for D (6 bases). The CDR3 extends over 15 amino acids. The V end was cut by 6 bases, the J end by 8 bases, with 21 bases between. Germline CDR1 is MNHEY and CDR2 is SVGAGI. The CDR3 is CASSSNQPQGSTQYF. The CDR3 region has the DNA TGTGCCAGCAGCTCAAATCAACCACAGGGCTCTACGCAGTATTTT.